These T cell receptor beta chains were read from a single sample in a study of blood T cells in healthy people across ages. TCRdb re-called the 5' RACE reads through MiXCR, storing one row per CDR3 protein. The data show around 970,000 distinct CDR3 sequences, just over 50% seen once. The specimen was blood. The origin of the receptors is a woman in her sixties in good health. Each CDR3 is given with its conserved first and last residue. A D gene is named only where the DNA matches it firmly. A row's size may be missing; if present it is once, few, many or a size class.

D gene: .
J gene: TRBJ2-5
clone size: few
V gene: TRBV6-1
CDR3 DNA: TGTGCCAGCAGTGAAGAGGGGGGAGCGGTGGAAAAGACCCAGTACTTC
CDR3 protein: CASSEEGGAVEKTQYF

D gene: .
J gene: TRBJ2-5
clone size: few
V gene: TRBV7-2
CDR3 DNA: TGTGCCAGCAGGCCAAGCGGCGATTGGGGGACCCAGTACTTC
CDR3 protein: CASRPSGDWGTQYF

D gene: .
J gene: TRBJ2-1
clone size: .
V gene: TRBV7-2
CDR3 DNA: TGTGCCAGCAGCCCCGAGGGGCACTCCTACAATGAGCAGTTCTTC
CDR3 protein: CASSPEGHSYNEQFF

D gene: .
J gene: TRBJ1-2
clone size: few
V gene: TRBV12-3/TRBV12-4
CDR3 DNA: TGTGCCAGCAGCCCCACCGGGGACTTCAATAACTATGGCTACACCTTC
CDR3 protein: CASSPTGDFNNYGYTF

D gene: .
J gene: TRBJ1-1
clone size: .
V gene: TRBV28
CDR3 DNA: TGTGCCGTCGCTCACACTGAAGCTTTCTTT
CDR3 protein: CAVAHTEAFF

D gene: .
J gene: TRBJ2-3
clone size: few
V gene: TRBV7-2
CDR3 DNA: TGTGCCAGCAGCTCTAAGTCAGATACGCAGTATTTT
CDR3 protein: CASSSKSDTQYF

D gene: TRBD2
J gene: TRBJ2-1
clone size: .
V gene: TRBV5-1
CDR3 DNA: TGCGCCAGCAGCTCCCGACTAGCGGGAGGCCACAATGAGCAGTTCTTC
CDR3 protein: CASSSRLAGGHNEQFF

D gene: TRBD2
J gene: TRBJ2-1
clone size: .
V gene: TRBV4-1
CDR3 DNA: TGCGCCAGCAGCCAAGATCCGGGCGGTCTAGCGGGAGTCGGGGAGCAGTTCTTC
CDR3 protein: CASSQDPGGLAGVGEQFF

D gene: .
J gene: TRBJ1-5
clone size: .
V gene: TRBV20-1
CDR3 DNA: TGCAGGATCCATGGGAGGCCCCAGCATTTT
CDR3 protein: CRIHGRPQHF

D gene: .
J gene: TRBJ1-1
clone size: once
V gene: TRBV5-1
CDR3 DNA: TGCGCCAGCAGCTTGCACAGGGTGGAGACTGAAGCTTTCTTT
CDR3 protein: CASSLHRVETEAFF

D gene: .
J gene: TRBJ2-5
clone size: few
V gene: TRBV29-1
CDR3 DNA: TGCAGCGCCCGACAGGGAAAAGGGATAGCGGTCTTCCGGGAGACCCAGTACTTC
CDR3 protein: CSARQGKGIAVFRETQYF

D gene: .
J gene: TRBJ2-1
clone size: .
V gene: TRBV24-1
CDR3 DNA: TGTGCCACCAGTGATCCGCACGGCTACAATGAGCAGTTCTTC
CDR3 protein: CATSDPHGYNEQFF

D gene: TRBD1
J gene: TRBJ1-2
clone size: .
V gene: TRBV7-9
CDR3 DNA: TGTGCCAGCAGCTCCGGGACAGGGAGAGTCTATGGCTACACCTTC
CDR3 protein: CASSSGTGRVYGYTF

D gene: .
J gene: TRBJ2-1
clone size: .
V gene: TRBV20-1
CDR3 DNA: TGCAGTGCAATAAACCCAGGGGACTCCTACAATGAGCAGTTCTTC
CDR3 protein: CSAINPGDSYNEQFF

D gene: TRBD2
J gene: TRBJ2-7
clone size: few
V gene: TRBV20-1
CDR3 DNA: TGCAGTGCTCCGGCAAGAGGCGGTAGCGGGAATTACGAGCAGTACTTC
CDR3 protein: CSAPARGGSGNYEQYF

D gene: TRBD1
J gene: TRBJ2-1
clone size: few
V gene: TRBV5-1
CDR3 DNA: TGCGCCAGCAGCGCACAGGGGGCCGACTACAATGAGCAGTTCTTC
CDR3 protein: CASSAQGADYNEQFF

D gene: TRBD2
J gene: TRBJ2-1
clone size: .
V gene: TRBV10-3
CDR3 DNA: TGTGCCGTCCGAGCGGGAGGCGGGAAGAATGAGCAGTTCTTC
CDR3 protein: CAVRAGGGKNEQFF

D gene: .
J gene: TRBJ2-7
clone size: .
V gene: TRBV27
CDR3 DNA: TGTGCCAGCAGTGCCTCACCGGGTTTGGAGCAGTACTTC
CDR3 protein: CASSASPGLEQYF

D gene: TRBD1
J gene: TRBJ2-3
clone size: few
V gene: TRBV4-1
CDR3 DNA: TGCGCCAGCAGCCAAGATCCGACCGGGACAGGGTCAGATACGCAGTATTTT
CDR3 protein: CASSQDPTGTGSDTQYF

D gene: .
J gene: TRBJ2-3
clone size: .
V gene: TRBV5-1
CDR3 DNA: TGCGCCAGCACGGATAGGCGGGTTGATACAGATACGCAGTATTTT
CDR3 protein: CASTDRRVDTDTQYF

D gene: .
J gene: TRBJ2-7
clone size: .
V gene: TRBV30
CDR3 DNA: TGTGCCTGGAGTGTAGTCCGGGACGAGCAGTACTTC
CDR3 protein: CAWSVVRDEQYF

D gene: .
J gene: TRBJ2-2
clone size: .
V gene: TRBV10-3
CDR3 DNA: TGTGCCACCAGCGCCTGGACGGTCACGAACACCGGGGAGCTGTTTTTT
CDR3 protein: CATSAWTVTNTGELFF

D gene: TRBD1
J gene: TRBJ1-2
clone size: .
V gene: TRBV27
CDR3 DNA: TGTGCCAGCAGTTTCCAGGGGGCGCGAGAGGGCTACACCTTC
CDR3 protein: CASSFQGAREGYTF

D gene: .
J gene: TRBJ1-5
clone size: once
V gene: TRBV18
CDR3 DNA: TGTGCCAGCTCACAGAGACGGACCAATCAGCCCCAGCATTTT
CDR3 protein: CASSQRRTNQPQHF

D gene: TRBD1
J gene: TRBJ2-1
clone size: .
V gene: TRBV20-1
CDR3 DNA: TGCAGTGCTAGGGACAGGGCCTACAATGAGCAGTTCTTC
CDR3 protein: CSARDRAYNEQFF

D gene: .
J gene: TRBJ2-5
clone size: .
V gene: TRBV7-7
CDR3 DNA: TGTGCCAGCAGCTTAGAGGCGTACCAAGAGACCCAGTACTTC
CDR3 protein: CASSLEAYQETQYF

D gene: TRBD2
J gene: TRBJ2-1
clone size: .
V gene: TRBV7-2
CDR3 DNA: TGTGCCAGCAGCATAGCTGCTAGCGGGTTTAATGAGCAGTTCTTC
CDR3 protein: CASSIAASGFNEQFF

D gene: .
J gene: TRBJ2-1
clone size: .
V gene: TRBV29-1
CDR3 DNA: TGCAGCGTTAGTGGGGGGGGCTATGAGCAGTTCTTC
CDR3 protein: CSVSGGGYEQFF

D gene: TRBD1
J gene: TRBJ2-3
clone size: .
V gene: TRBV7-9
CDR3 DNA: TGTGCCAGCAGCCGTCACAGGGGGGAAGATACGCAGTATTTT
CDR3 protein: CASSRHRGEDTQYF

D gene: .
J gene: TRBJ1-2
clone size: few
V gene: TRBV20-1
CDR3 DNA: TGCAGTGCTCCAGCGGGCCGGGAAGGACTTGGCTACACCTTC
CDR3 protein: CSAPAGREGLGYTF

D gene: TRBD2
J gene: TRBJ2-1
clone size: .
V gene: TRBV2
CDR3 DNA: TGTGCCAGCAGAGAGAATTCGGGAGGGCCTTTTCACAATGAGCAGTTCTTC
CDR3 protein: CASRENSGGPFHNEQFF

D gene: .
J gene: TRBJ2-7
clone size: few
V gene: TRBV4-2
CDR3 DNA: TGTGCCAGCAGCCCGAGGGAACGGGCCGAGCAGTACTTC
CDR3 protein: CASSPRERAEQYF

D gene: .
J gene: TRBJ2-2
clone size: .
V gene: TRBV4-1
CDR3 DNA: TGCGCCAGCAGCCAACGTCCGGGACGCGGGAACACCGGGGAGCTGTTTTTT
CDR3 protein: CASSQRPGRGNTGELFF

D gene: .
J gene: TRBJ2-3
clone size: many
V gene: TRBV5-1
CDR3 DNA: TGCGCCAGCGGGCGGGGTAGCACAGATACGCAGTATTTT
CDR3 protein: CASGRGSTDTQYF

D gene: .
J gene: TRBJ2-7
clone size: .
V gene: TRBV20-1
CDR3 DNA: TGCAGCGCCAATAAAAGGGATATAAACGAGCAGTACTTC
CDR3 protein: CSANKRDINEQYF

D gene: TRBD1
J gene: TRBJ2-3
clone size: .
V gene: TRBV12-3/TRBV12-4
CDR3 DNA: TGTGCCAGCAGTCCGCCGACAGGGCCCGCAGATACGCAGTATTTT
CDR3 protein: CASSPPTGPADTQYF

D gene: .
J gene: TRBJ2-2
clone size: .
V gene: TRBV20-1
CDR3 DNA: TGCAGTGCAACCGGGAACCATATCGCCGGGGAGCTGTTTTTT
CDR3 protein: CSATGNHIAGELFF

D gene: .
J gene: TRBJ2-3
clone size: .
V gene: TRBV7-2
CDR3 DNA: TGTGCCAGCAGCTCTCAGCCCAAGACTACGGTATACCCAGATACGCAGTATTTT
CDR3 protein: CASSSQPKTTVYPDTQYF

D gene: .
J gene: TRBJ2-2
clone size: many
V gene: TRBV6-4
CDR3 DNA: TGTGCCAGCAGTGACCACTCATCAGGAGGGGACACCGGGGAGCTGTTTTTT
CDR3 protein: CASSDHSSGGDTGELFF

D gene: .
J gene: TRBJ1-5
clone size: .
V gene: TRBV12-3/TRBV12-4
CDR3 DNA: TGTGCCAGCAATCTGGGACAACCCAATCAGCCCCAGCATTTT
CDR3 protein: CASNLGQPNQPQHF

D gene: .
J gene: TRBJ2-3
clone size: .
V gene: TRBV18
CDR3 DNA: TGTGCCAGCTACTCCGGAGGGGGTCCAGATACGCAGTATTTT
CDR3 protein: CASYSGGGPDTQYF

D gene: .
J gene: TRBJ2-3
clone size: .
V gene: TRBV7-8
CDR3 DNA: TGTGCCAGCAGCGTATACGAGGGCACAGATACGCAGTATTTT
CDR3 protein: CASSVYEGTDTQYF

D gene: .
J gene: TRBJ1-2
clone size: few
V gene: TRBV18
CDR3 DNA: TGTGCCAGCTCACCACTCATGGGCAGGGAACTTTCCGGAGGCTACACCTTC
CDR3 protein: CASSPLMGRELSGGYTF

D gene: .
J gene: TRBJ2-3
clone size: .
V gene: TRBV28
CDR3 DNA: TGTGCCAGCAGTCTGGGACACCACACAGATACGCAGTATTTT
CDR3 protein: CASSLGHHTDTQYF

D gene: .
J gene: TRBJ2-7
clone size: few
V gene: TRBV6-5
CDR3 DNA: TGTGCCAGCACCCCCCCGGCGGGGAAAGGGGAGCAGTACTTC
CDR3 protein: CASTPPAGKGEQYF

D gene: TRBD1
J gene: TRBJ1-5
clone size: .
V gene: TRBV20-1
CDR3 DNA: TGCAGTGCGGCGACAGGGGGGGATCAGCCCCAGCATTTT
CDR3 protein: CSAATGGDQPQHF

D gene: .
J gene: TRBJ2-7
clone size: .
V gene: TRBV20-1
CDR3 DNA: TGCAGTGCTGCCCAGGGTTCCTACGAGCAGTACTTC
CDR3 protein: CSAAQGSYEQYF

D gene: TRBD1
J gene: TRBJ2-5
clone size: .
V gene: TRBV11-1
CDR3 DNA: TGTGCCAGCAGCTACCTCCGGACAGGGGGCTTCGTTGAGACCCAGTACTTC
CDR3 protein: CASSYLRTGGFVETQYF